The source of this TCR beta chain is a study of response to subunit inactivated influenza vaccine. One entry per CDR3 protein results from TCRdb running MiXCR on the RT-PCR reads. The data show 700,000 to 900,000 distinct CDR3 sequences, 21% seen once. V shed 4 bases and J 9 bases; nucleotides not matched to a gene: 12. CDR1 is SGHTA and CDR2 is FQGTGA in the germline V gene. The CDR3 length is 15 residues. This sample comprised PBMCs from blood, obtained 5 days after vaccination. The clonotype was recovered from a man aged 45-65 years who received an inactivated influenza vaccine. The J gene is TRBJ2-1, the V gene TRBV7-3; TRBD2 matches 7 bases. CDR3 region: CASSSHGGGRAEQFF. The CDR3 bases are TGTGCCAGCAGCTCCCACGGGGGAGGGCGGGCTGAGCAGTTCTTC. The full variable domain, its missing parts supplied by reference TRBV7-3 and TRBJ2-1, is GAGVSQTPSNKVTEKGKYVELRCDPISGHTALYWYRQSLGQGPEFLIYFQGTGAADDSGLPNDRFFAVRPEGSVSTLKIQRTERGDSAVYLCASSSHGGGRAEQFFGPGTRLTVL.